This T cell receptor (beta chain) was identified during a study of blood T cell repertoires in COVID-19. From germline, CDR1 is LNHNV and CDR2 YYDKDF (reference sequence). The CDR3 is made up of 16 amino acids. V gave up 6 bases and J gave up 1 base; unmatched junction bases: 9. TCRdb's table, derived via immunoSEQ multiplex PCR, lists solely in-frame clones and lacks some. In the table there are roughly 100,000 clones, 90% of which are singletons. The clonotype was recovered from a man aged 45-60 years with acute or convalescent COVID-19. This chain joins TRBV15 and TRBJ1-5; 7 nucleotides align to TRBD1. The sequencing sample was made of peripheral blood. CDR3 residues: CATSRDSWSSNQPQHF. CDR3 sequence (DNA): TGTGCCACCAGTCGGGACAGTTGGTCAAGCAATCAGCCCCAGCATTTT.